This paragraph reports one TCR beta chain. The data were taken from a study of CD8+ T cells in alopecia areata. Study-wide context: Severity in treated patients was scored by percentage of scalp area affected.

The sample's treatment: oral pan-JAK inhibitor, 5-10 mg twice daily. It was cDNA, reverse transcribed from extracted RNA, that served as the sequencing template. TCRdb's table, derived via immunoSEQ multiplex PCR, lists solely in-frame clones and lacks some. The sample has over 150,000 clones; around 59% are singletons. V was clipped by 0 bases and J by 1 base; unmatched bases: 5. The CDR3 consists of 16 residues. The germline V gene encodes CDR1 MDHEN and CDR2 SYDVKM. This sequence joins TRBV28 and TRBJ1-1; 7 bases line up with TRBD1. This TCR came from a human donor with alopecia areata. The material was CD4+ T cells sorted from blood, obtained at week 24, from a patient treated with tofacitinib. In DNA, the CDR3 is TGTGCCAGCAGTTTATGGGGACAGACTCCGAACACTGAAGCTTTCTTT. Residues: CASSLWGQTPNTEAFF.